One sample yielded the 29 T cell receptor beta chains listed below, sequenced in a study of cytomegalovirus exposure and HLA in healthy donors (dated by TCRdb to 2016 to 2017). The method behind the library was the immunoSEQ multiplex PCR assay. For the multiplex PCR, a mixture combining 60 forward primers for TCR Vbeta segments and 13 reverse primers for TCR Jbeta segments was used. TCRdb's version of the immuneACCESS table is confined to in-frame rearrangements and falls short of the full clone set. An unresolved V gene accounts for under half of the shortfall where checked; the remainder is of unknown origin. This sample is represented by approximately 110,000 clones; roughly 74% of them were singletons. About 4% of the sample comes from the top ten. Source material: PBMCs. The receptors derive from a woman aged 45-60 years in good health and CMV-seropositive.

This chain connects TRBV2 to TRBJ2-7; weak D call: TRBD1 (5 bases). The V and J ends lost 1 base and 9 bases respectively, with 19 bases between them. The V gene's germline CDR1 is SNHLY and CDR2 FYNNEI. This CDR3 is built from 15 residues. The CDR3 region is CASSEVRGAGPRQYF. DNA for the CDR3: TGTGCCAGCAGTGAAGTAAGGGGCGCCGGCCCTCGGCAGTACTTC.

The gene calls are TRBV5-4 and TRBJ2-2, with D maybe TRBD2 (5 bases). Trimming left V 3 bases short and J 4 bases short, with 13 bases between. The CDR3 covers 15 residues. Germline V lookup: CDR1 SGHNT, CDR2 YYREEE (reference sequence). The DNA of the CDR3 is TGTGCCAGCAGCTCCGGGGTCTTTTCCACCGGGGAGCTGTTTTTT. Its protein product is CASSSGVFSTGELFF.

This chain uses TRBV4-1 with TRBJ1-4; 8 positions match TRBD1. This CDR3 spans 17 amino acids. Germline V lookup: CDR1 MGHRA, CDR2 YSYEKL. The V and J ends lost 3 bases and 5 bases, in that order; junction bases with no gene match: 11. The CDR3: CASSQVSSGQVNEKLFF. The CDR3 DNA reads as TGCGCCAGCAGCCAGGTGTCCTCGGGACAGGTGAATGAAAAACTGTTTTTT.

V usage is TRBV6-8 and J usage is TRBJ1-1; TRBD1 matches 10 bases. The CDR3 sequence is 17 residues long. Germline V gene lookup returns CDR1 MNHGY and CDR2 SAAAGT. The V gene end was trimmed by 5 bases and the J gene end by 0 bases; junction bases not matched to a gene: 9. This CDR3 is CASSTKDRGKMNTEAFF. CDR3 DNA: TGTGCCAGCAGTACGAAGGACAGGGGGAAGATGAACACTGAAGCTTTCTTT.

The rearrangement uses TRBV9 and TRBJ1-4; possibly TRBD1 for D (6 bases). The germline V gene has CDR1 SGDLS and CDR2 YYNGEE. V was clipped by 4 bases and J by 7 bases, with 14 bases between them. This CDR3 is built from 14 residues. The CDR3 loop reads CASSPDRTAEKLFF. The DNA for the CDR3 is TGTGCCAGCAGCCCAGACAGGACGGCTGAAAAACTGTTTTTT.

The chain employs TRBV10-1 and TRBJ2-3; D may be TRBD1 (6 bases). Trimming shortened V by 6 bases and J by 4 bases, and 11 bases separated the two germline ends. The CDR3 totals 13 residues. Per germline, CDR1 WNHNN and CDR2 SYGVQD (reference sequence). The CDR3, as DNA: TGCGCCAGCAGCACAGGGCGGGCAGATACGCAGTATTTT. Protein product: CASSTGRADTQYF.

This sequence joins TRBV6-4 and TRBJ2-3, with D perhaps matching TRBD2 (6 bases). V dropped 5 bases and J dropped 1 base, with 16 bases sitting between them. The CDR3 contains 16 residues. From germline, CDR1 is MRHNA and CDR2 SNTAGT. The CDR3 here is CASSRRGGTGTDTQYF. CDR3 coding DNA: TGTGCCAGCAGTAGGAGGGGAGGTACCGGCACAGATACGCAGTATTTT.

This clone was found a few times. This rearrangement joins TRBV11-3 to TRBJ2-3; the match to TRBD1 covers 7 bases. The CDR3 has 15 amino acids. V was pared by 4 bases and J by 0 bases, with 4 bases of the junction left unmatched. Germline V gene data show CDR1 as SGHNT and CDR2 as YENEEA. DNA of the CDR3: TGTGCCAGCAGCTCCGGGACAGCAAGCACAGATACGCAGTATTTT. This gives the protein CASSSGTASTDTQYF.

The chain links TRBV11-2 to TRBJ2-7; TRBD1 agrees at 8 bases. V trimming: 4 bases; J trimming: 4 bases; junction bases outside the gene matches: 6. CDR1 SGHAT and CDR2 FQNNGV come from the germline V gene. The CDR3 sequence is 14 residues long. This CDR3 is CASSYRDRWYEQYF. For the CDR3, the DNA is TGTGCCAGCAGCTACCGGGACAGGTGGTACGAGCAGTACTTC.

V usage is TRBV13 and J usage is TRBJ1-2; no clear D. Germline-derived CDR1 and CDR2 are PRHDT and FYEKMQ (reference sequence). V dropped 5 bases and J dropped 0 bases, with 10 bases sitting between them. This CDR3 has 14 residues. The DNA for the CDR3 is TGTGCCAGCAGCGCCCGTCTATCTAACTATGGCTACACCTTC. Its protein is CASSARLSNYGYTF.

This chain connects TRBV7-2 to TRBJ2-1; D remains unclear. Deletions cut 3 bases from V and 4 bases from J, with 7 bases between. Per germline, CDR1 SGHTA and CDR2 FQGNSA. The CDR3 consists of 13 residues. The CDR3 here is CASSFFQYNEQFF. In DNA form, the CDR3 reads TGTGCCAGCAGCTTCTTCCAGTACAATGAGCAGTTCTTC.

The rearrangement joins TRBV14 to TRBJ1-3, with D possibly matching TRBD1 (5 bases). Germline lookup yields CDR1 SGHDN and CDR2 FVKESK. This CDR3 has 17 amino acids. V was trimmed by 0 bases and J by 0 bases, leaving 12 bases between them. The CDR3 coding sequence is TGTGCCAGCAGCCAAGATACAGGACGAGTCTCTGGAAACACCATATATTTT. As protein: CASSQDTGRVSGNTIYF.

This CDR3 reads CASSQLGSYEQYF. The CDR3 nucleotides read TGTGCCAGCAGCCAACTCGGCTCCTACGAGCAGTACTTC. This chain uses TRBV9 with TRBJ2-7; D gene unclear. Germline V gene data show CDR1 as SGDLS and CDR2 as YYNGEE. This CDR3 is built from 13 residues. Trimming removed 4 bases from V and 0 bases from J, with 8 bases in between.

The J gene is TRBJ2-5, the V gene TRBV25-1, with a possible D match to TRBD2 (5 bases). The germline V and J ends were trimmed by 6 bases and 5 bases, with 19 bases remaining between them. This CDR3 region has 15 residues. Germline V gene data show CDR1 as MGHDK and CDR2 as SYGVNS. CDR3 coding DNA: TGTGCCAGCAGCGCAGTCGAGGAGGTGAGGGAGACCCAGTACTTC. Its protein is CASSAVEEVRETQYF.

CDR3 sequence (DNA): TGTGCCAGCAGAGCTAGCGGGGGGGTTCGCAATGAGCAGTTCTTC. Its translation: CASRASGGVRNEQFF. The chain couples TRBV7-9 to TRBJ2-1; 12 nucleotides align to TRBD2. With 6 bases clipped from V and 6 bases from J, the junction kept 6 bases outside the gene matches. This CDR3 contains 15 residues. Germline V gene lookup returns CDR1 SEHNR and CDR2 FQNEAQ (reference sequence).

This clone was observed a single time. CDR3 nucleotide sequence: TGTGCCAGCAGCCAAGACCCGGGCACCGGGGGCTATGGCTACACCTTC. Translating gives CASSQDPGTGGYGYTF. V is TRBV4-2 and J is TRBJ1-2; TRBD1 is a possible D gene (5 bases). The CDR3 spans 16 residues. Germline-derived CDR1 and CDR2 are LGHNA and YNFKEQ. Trimming took 0 bases from V and 4 from J, leaving 15 bases between them.

The chain has TRBV21-1 and TRBJ2-5; the table's D call TRBD2 went unverified against the DNA. TRBV21-1 is annotated as a pseudogene. This CDR3 has 15 amino acids. The CDR3 sequence: CAGGSGTAVQETQYF. CDR3 nucleotides: TGTGCCGGTGGGTCAGGGACTGCGGTACAAGAGACCCAGTACTTC.

The chain uses TRBV4-2 and TRBJ2-5; 9 bases fit TRBD2. Trimming cost V 0 bases and J 0 bases; bases outside gene matches: 5. Germline V gives CDR1 LGHNA, CDR2 YNFKEQ. The CDR3 runs to 17 residues. The CDR3 reads CASSQDGPSGDQETQYF. CDR3 in DNA: TGTGCCAGCAGCCAAGATGGCCCTAGCGGGGACCAAGAGACCCAGTACTTC.

V gene TRBV4-3 combines with J gene TRBJ2-3; D is possibly TRBD1 (5 bases). Trimming stripped 0 bases from V and 6 bases from J, with 16 bases between. Germline lookup yields CDR1 LGHNA and CDR2 YSLEER. The length of the CDR3 is 16 residues. Written as DNA, the CDR3 is TGCGCCAGCAGCCAAGATCCCTCCCCTGACAGTGATACGCAGTATTTT. This encodes CASSQDPSPDSDTQYF.

The CDR3 region has the DNA TGTGCCAGCAGCTTGGCCGCGTCGGATAATTCACCCCTCCACTTT. It codes for CASSLAASDNSPLHF. This chain joins TRBV5-4 and TRBJ1-6; no firm D call. From germline, CDR1 is SGHNT and CDR2 YYREEE (reference sequence). The CDR3 covers 15 residues. Between the trimmed V and J ends, which lost 0 bases and 5 bases, there was a span of 9 bases.

V is TRBV9 and J is TRBJ1-4; 7 bases fit TRBD1. This CDR3 is 14 amino acids long. With V trimmed by 3 bases and J by 7 bases, 6 bases remained unmatched. CDR1 SGDLS and CDR2 YYNGEE come from the germline V gene. The CDR3 bases are TGTGCCAGCAGCGCCAGGGGGATAGGTGAAAAACTGTTTTTT. This gives the protein CASSARGIGEKLFF.

The chain joins TRBV4-1 to TRBJ2-5; 8 bases fit TRBD2. Germline V gene sequence: CDR1 MGHRA, CDR2 YSYEKL. With V trimmed by 4 bases and J by 5 bases, 12 bases remained unmatched. The CDR3 is 16 amino acids. The CDR3 DNA is TGCGCCAGCAGCCCGGGGGGGGGCGCACAGGCGGAGACCCAGTACTTC. Translation gives CASSPGGGAQAETQYF.

The gene calls are TRBV10-3 and TRBJ2-1; 7 nucleotides align to TRBD1. Trimming cost V 10 bases and J 8 bases; bases outside gene matches: 17. Per germline, CDR1 ENHRY and CDR2 SYGVKD. This CDR3 spans 15 amino acids. CDR3 amino acids: CASDLGGAASDEQFF. CDR3 nucleotide sequence: TGTGCCAGTGATTTAGGGGGCGCGGCGTCCGATGAGCAGTTCTTC.

This chain uses TRBV11-2 with TRBJ2-5, with TRBD1 identical over 9 bases. J was trimmed by 4 bases and V by 5 bases; bases with no gene match: 5. This CDR3 spans 14 amino acids. Per the germline V gene, CDR1 is SGHAT and CDR2 is FQNNGV. CDR3 coding DNA: TGTGCCAGCAGCCCGCGGACAGGGGCAGAGACCCAGTACTTC. As protein: CASSPRTGAETQYF.

The V gene is TRBV9, the J gene TRBJ2-3, with D possibly TRBD2 on 6 matching bases. Germline V lookup: CDR1 SGDLS, CDR2 YYNGEE. The V and J ends lost 5 bases and 7 bases respectively, with 17 bases between them. There are 14 residues in the CDR3. The CDR3 reads CASSVTRDFNTQYF. In DNA, the CDR3 is TGTGCCAGCAGTGTCACCCGGGACTTCAATACGCAGTATTTT.

The chain joins TRBV19 to TRBJ1-5, with D tentatively TRBD1 (5 bases). Trimming took 3 bases from V and 7 from J, leaving 16 bases between them. The length of the CDR3 is 15 residues. The germline CDR1 and CDR2 sequences are LNHDA and SQIVND (reference sequence). In nucleotides, the CDR3 is TGTGCCAGTAGTATTAGAAGACAGCCCCAGCAGCCCCAGCATTTT. Encoded protein: CASSIRRQPQQPQHF.

The gene calls are TRBV5-1 and TRBJ2-6; 7 positions agree with TRBD1. V dropped 2 bases and J dropped 2; count of bases not matched to a gene: 4. The CDR3 runs to 16 residues. Germline V gives CDR1 SGHRS, CDR2 YFSETQ. This CDR3 reads CASSLTTGAGANVLTF. CDR3 in DNA: TGCGCCAGCAGCTTAACTACAGGGGCTGGGGCCAACGTCCTGACTTTC.

The J gene is TRBJ2-2, the V gene TRBV4-2; 8 nucleotides line up with TRBD2. Trimming removed 0 bases from V and 0 bases from J; junction bases left unmatched: 6. The CDR3 contains 18 residues. Germline CDR1 and CDR2: LGHNA and YNFKEQ. CDR3 protein: CASSQEGAGATNTGELFF. CDR3 bases: TGTGCCAGCAGCCAAGAGGGAGCGGGGGCGACGAACACCGGGGAGCTGTTTTTT.

This clone was seen a few times. The rearrangement uses TRBV6-1 and TRBJ2-5, with D perhaps TRBD1 (5 bases). Per the germline V gene, CDR1 is MNHNS and CDR2 is SASEGT. The CDR3 loop spans 13 amino acids. The V and J ends lost 5 bases and 0 bases respectively, with 7 bases between them. CDR3 sequence reads: CASSWTNQETQYF. The CDR3 nucleotides read TGTGCCAGCAGTTGGACAAACCAAGAGACCCAGTACTTC.